The 21 T cell receptor beta chains reported below all come from one sample, sequenced in a study of control samples from healthy donors and cancer patients (dated by TCRdb to about 2020). The protocol used for the library was the immunoSEQ multiplex PCR assay. TCRdb carries this immuneACCESS record with in-frame sequences only. Its versions omit some clonotypes, under half of them owing to an unresolved V gene in the studies checked, with the rest unexplained. This sample comprises tens of thousands of clones, roughly nine tenths of them detected only once. The leading ten clones occupy 5.5% of the sample. Specimen: blood. Source of these receptors: a man aged 50 or older in good health.

The chain has TRBV7-9 and TRBJ1-2; no clear D. The ends were cut back, 2 bases at V and 4 bases at J, with 8 bases in the middle. The length of the CDR3 is 13 residues. From germline, CDR1 is SEHNR and CDR2 FQNEAQ (reference sequence). In nucleotides, the CDR3 is TGTGCCAGCAGCTTATATGGCAGCTATGGCTACACCTTC. It codes for CASSLYGSYGYTF.

This chain links TRBV28 with TRBJ2-1; 11 bases line up with TRBD2. V dropped 0 bases and J dropped 6; count of bases not matched to a gene: 4. The CDR3 sequence is 16 residues long. Germline V lookup: CDR1 MDHEN, CDR2 SYDVKM. In DNA form, the CDR3 reads TGTGCCAGCAGTTTATGGACTAGCGGGGCTTCCAATGAGCAGTTCTTC. Amino acid sequence: CASSLWTSGASNEQFF.

The J gene is TRBJ1-4, the V gene TRBV5-1, with TRBD1 as a possible D gene (6 bases). Germline CDR1 reads SGHRS; CDR2 reads YFSETQ. CDR3 size: 14 residues. V gave up 4 bases and J gave up 5 bases, with 12 bases separating them. Here the CDR3 DNA reads TGCGCCAGCAGCGAGGACAGAAGGAATGAAAAACTGTTTTTT. Its translation: CASSEDRRNEKLFF. The whole variable domain, remainder taken from reference TRBV5-1 and TRBJ1-4, is KAGVTQTPRYLIKTRGQQVTLSCSPISGHRSVSWYQQTPGQGLQFLFEYFSETQRNKGNFPGRFSGRQFSNSRSEMNVSTLELGDSALYLCASSEDRRNEKLFFGSGTQLSVL.

The chain has TRBV19 and TRBJ2-3; unclear D gene. Per the germline V gene, CDR1 is LNHDA and CDR2 is SQIVND (reference sequence). Trimming pared 6 bases from V and 0 bases from J, leaving 10 bases between. The CDR3 runs 14 residues. CDR3 in amino acids: CASSPAPSTDTQYF. The CDR3, as DNA: TGTGCCAGTAGCCCGGCCCCAAGCACAGATACGCAGTATTTT.

This clone was observed a few times. The chain combines TRBV2 with TRBJ1-5; D remains unclear. Germline CDR1 SNHLY, CDR2 FYNNEI. V was trimmed by 4 bases and J by 9 bases, leaving 19 bases between them. CDR3 length: 15 residues. The CDR3 sequence is CASSVDGVDLGPQHF. The CDR3 DNA reads TGTGCCAGCAGTGTGGACGGAGTAGATTTGGGGCCCCAGCATTTT.

This chain connects TRBV19 to TRBJ1-1, with D tentatively TRBD1 (5 bases). Trimming left V 6 bases short and J 4 bases short, with 15 bases between. This CDR3 contains 14 residues. The germline V gene has CDR1 LNHDA and CDR2 SQIVND (reference sequence). The CDR3 region has the DNA TGTGCCAGTAGAAATCAGGGTGGAGGCACTGAAGCTTTCTTT. This gives the protein CASRNQGGGTEAFF.

This clone has more than one count but fewer than ten. This chain links TRBV6-6 with TRBJ1-6; no clear D gene. CDR3 length: 13 residues. V was trimmed by 7 bases and J by 5 bases, leaving 9 bases between them. Germline loops: CDR1 MNHNY, CDR2 SVGAGI (reference sequence). CDR3 region: CASIETHNSPLHF. The CDR3 coding sequence is TGTGCCAGCATTGAGACCCATAATTCACCCCTCCACTTT.

V usage is TRBV3-1 (or the pseudogene TRBV3-2) and J usage is TRBJ1-1; no reliable D call. The CDR3 contains 15 residues. CDR1 is LGHDT, CDR2 YNNKEL, per germline (reference sequence). With 2 bases removed from V and 1 base from J, the gap between germline ends came to 11 bases. The CDR3 DNA sequence: TGTGCCAGCAGCCAAATTTGGTCGGAGAACACTGAAGCTTTCTTT. It is translated as CASSQIWSENTEAFF.

As regards this clone: The sample holds other DNA sequences that translate to the same CDR3. The gene calls are TRBV11-2 and TRBJ1-1; a weak D match, TRBD1 (5 bases). CDR3 length: 13 amino acids. Germline V CDR1 and CDR2: SGHAT, FQNNGV. Trimming removed 1 base at V and 5 bases at J, with 8 bases between. Written as DNA, the CDR3 is TGTGCCAGCAGCTTAGTCGGGGGAACTGAAGCTTTCTTT. Its translation is CASSLVGGTEAFF.

The V call is TRBV9, the J call TRBJ1-2, with a tentative D call TRBD1 (5 bases). The CDR3 runs 14 residues. Germline CDR1 SGDLS, CDR2 YYNGEE. V was shortened by 0 bases and J by 4 bases, with 10 bases between the two germline ends. The CDR3 loop is CASSVAGGGYGYTF. Here the CDR3 DNA reads TGTGCCAGCAGCGTAGCTGGGGGGGGCTATGGCTACACCTTC. The full variable domain, completed using reference TRBV9 and TRBJ1-2, is DSGVTQTPKHLITATGQRVTLRCSPRSGDLSVYWYQQSLDQGLQFLIQYYNGEERAKGNILERFSAQQFPDLHSELNLSSLELGDSALYFCASSVAGGGYGYTFGSGTRLTVV.

This clone was recorded once. V usage is TRBV7-9 and J usage is TRBJ1-3, with D perhaps matching TRBD1 (5 bases). In germline, CDR1 is SEHNR, CDR2 FQNEAQ (reference sequence). The V gene lost 5 bases and the J gene lost 0 bases, with 14 bases spanning the gap. This CDR3 is 16 amino acids long. CDR3 protein: CASSIATGLSGNTIYF. CDR3 bases: TGTGCCAGCAGCATTGCTACAGGACTCTCTGGAAACACCATATATTTT. The entire variable domain, with the rest obtained from reference TRBV7-9 and TRBJ1-3, is as follows: DTGVSQNPRHKITKRGQNVTFRCDPISEHNRLYWYRQTLGQGPEFLTYFQNEAQLEKSRLLSDRFSAERPKGSFSTLEIQRTEQGDSAMYLCASSIATGLSGNTIYFGEGSWLTVV.

The chain is built from TRBV6-1 and TRBJ1-3; the D is unclear. Trimming cost V 2 bases and J 2 bases, with 13 bases left between them. This CDR3 has 16 residues. Looked up from germline, CDR1 is MNHNS and CDR2 is SASEGT. The CDR3 protein is CASSERVGGTGNTIYF. The CDR3 DNA reads TGTGCCAGCAGTGAAAGGGTAGGAGGGACTGGAAACACCATATATTTT.

The chain joins TRBV9 to TRBJ2-3; D is unresolved. V was cut by 0 bases and J by 5 bases, with 4 bases left in between. This CDR3 is built from 12 residues. The germline V gene encodes CDR1 SGDLS and CDR2 YYNGEE. For the CDR3, the DNA is TGTGCCAGCAGCGTAGACAAAGATACGCAGTATTTT. Translation: CASSVDKDTQYF.

CDR3 nucleotide sequence: TGTGCCAGCAGAACCGATCATAATTCACCCCTCCACTTT. It is translated as CASRTDHNSPLHF. The chain joins TRBV6-5 to TRBJ1-6; D remains unclear. V was shortened by 6 bases and J by 5 bases, with 8 bases between the two germline ends. Per the germline V gene, CDR1 is MNHEY and CDR2 is SVGAGI. The CDR3 runs 13 residues.

This chain connects TRBV7-9 to TRBJ2-5; no definite D call. CDR1 and CDR2 (germline): SEHNR, FQNEAQ (reference sequence). CDR3 length: 15 residues. Trimming stripped 1 base from V and 1 base from J, with 10 bases between. CDR3 sequence: CASSLVPIRQETQYF. CDR3 nucleotides: TGTGCCAGCAGCTTAGTACCCATTCGCCAAGAGACCCAGTACTTC.

The chain carries TRBV6-5 and TRBJ2-7; D not resolved. Matching the DNA end better, TRBJ2-5 makes the J call doubtful. The germline V gene has CDR1 MNHEY and CDR2 SVGAGI. CDR3 length: 14 residues. In DNA, the CDR3 is TGTGCCAGCAGGGACCGCCCCGCGAGAGAGACCCAGTACTTC. Encoded protein: CASRDRPARETQYF.

The rearrangement joins TRBV6-5 to TRBJ1-3, with TRBD1 matching over 7 bases. V dropped 8 bases and J dropped 4; count of bases not matched to a gene: 8. CDR3 length: 14 amino acids. Germline values: CDR1 MNHEY, CDR2 SVGAGI. CDR3 bases: TGTGCCAGCTCACCGGACAGGCGGGGAAACACCATATATTTT. Protein: CASSPDRRGNTIYF.

The V gene is TRBV3-1 (or the pseudogene TRBV3-2), the J gene TRBJ1-4, with TRBD1 as a possible D gene (6 bases). V lost 0 bases and J 3 bases, leaving 20 bases between the germline ends. The germline V gene has CDR1 LGHDT and CDR2 YNNKEL (reference sequence). The CDR3 is made up of 19 amino acids. This CDR3 is CASSQDAIGGWNPNEKLFF. The CDR3 DNA follows: TGTGCCAGCAGCCAAGATGCCATAGGGGGGTGGAACCCTAATGAAAAACTGTTTTTT.

This clone appeared a few times. This rearrangement joins TRBV19 to TRBJ1-3; D possibly corresponds to TRBD1 (5 bases). The germline V gene encodes CDR1 LNHDA and CDR2 SQIVND (reference sequence). The germline V and J ends were trimmed by 3 bases and 2 bases, with 11 bases remaining between them. The CDR3 spans 15 residues. The CDR3 loop reads CASSIPRGAGNTIYF. The CDR3 bases are TGTGCCAGTAGTATCCCAAGGGGAGCTGGAAACACCATATATTTT.

This clone showed up just once. J is TRBJ1-2 and V is TRBV12-3 or TRBV12-4; D is uncertain. V lost 5 bases and J 3 bases, leaving 7 bases between the germline ends. The CDR3 runs to 12 residues. In DNA, the CDR3 is TGTGCCAGCAGTGGCGACGACTATGGCTACACCTTC. Amino acid sequence: CASSGDDYGYTF.

J is TRBJ2-5 and V is TRBV11-2; either TRBD1 or TRBD2 may supply D (6 bases each). The CDR3 is 14 residues long. Per germline, CDR1 SGHAT and CDR2 FQNNGV. Trimming shortened V by 5 bases and J by 8 bases, and 18 bases separated the two germline ends. The CDR3 region has the DNA TGTGCCAGCAGCCCCACAGGGACCGGGGGAACCCAGTACTTC. Translation gives CASSPTGTGGTQYF.